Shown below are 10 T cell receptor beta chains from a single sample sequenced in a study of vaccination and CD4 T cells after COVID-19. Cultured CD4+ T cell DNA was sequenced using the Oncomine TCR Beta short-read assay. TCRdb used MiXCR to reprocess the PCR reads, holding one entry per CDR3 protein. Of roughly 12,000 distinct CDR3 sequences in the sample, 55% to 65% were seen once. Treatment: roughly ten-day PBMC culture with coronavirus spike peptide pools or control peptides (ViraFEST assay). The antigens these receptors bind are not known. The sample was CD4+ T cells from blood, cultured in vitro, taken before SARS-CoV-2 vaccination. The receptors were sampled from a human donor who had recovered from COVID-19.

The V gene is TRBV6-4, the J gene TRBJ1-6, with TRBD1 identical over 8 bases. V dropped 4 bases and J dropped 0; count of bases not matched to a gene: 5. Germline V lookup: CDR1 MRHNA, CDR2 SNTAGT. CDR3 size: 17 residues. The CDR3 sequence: CASSGQGPSSYNSPLHF. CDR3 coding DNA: TGTGCCAGCAGTGGACAGGGGCCGAGCTCCTATAATTCACCCCTCCACTTT.

The CDR3: CATSRSQGITGANVLTF. The CDR3 DNA follows: TGTGCCACCAGCAGATCACAGGGAATAACTGGGGCCAACGTCCTGACTTTC. This chain links TRBV15 with TRBJ2-6; possibly TRBD1 for D (6 bases). Trimming pared 2 bases from V and 2 bases from J, leaving 13 bases between. The V gene's germline CDR1 is LNHNV and CDR2 YYDKDF (reference sequence). This CDR3 has 17 residues. The whole variable domain, filled in from reference TRBV15 and TRBJ2-6, reads DAMVIQNPRYQVTQFGKPVTLSCSQTLNHNVMYWYQQKSSQAPKLLFHYYDKDFNNEADTPDNFQSRRPNTSFCFLDIRSPGLGDTAMYLCATSRSQGITGANVLTFGAGSRLTVL.

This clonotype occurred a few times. The CDR3 DNA sequence: TGTGCCAGCAGTTTACCGACAGGGGAATGGTCGGCTTTCTTT. It encodes CASSLPTGEWSAFF. The rearrangement uses TRBV6-5 and TRBJ1-1, with 8 nucleotides matching TRBD1. The V gene end was trimmed by 4 bases and the J gene end by 11 bases; junction bases not matched to a gene: 12. The CDR3 sequence is 14 residues long. From germline, CDR1 is MNHEY and CDR2 SVGAGI.

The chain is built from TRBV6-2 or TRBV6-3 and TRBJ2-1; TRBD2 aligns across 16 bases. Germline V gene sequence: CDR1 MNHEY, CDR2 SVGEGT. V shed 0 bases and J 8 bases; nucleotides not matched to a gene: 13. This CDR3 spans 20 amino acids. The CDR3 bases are TGTGCCAGCAGTTACTCGCCACCGGGACTAGCGGGAGGGCCTGGGGATGAGCAGTTCTTC. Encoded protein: CASSYSPPGLAGGPGDEQFF.

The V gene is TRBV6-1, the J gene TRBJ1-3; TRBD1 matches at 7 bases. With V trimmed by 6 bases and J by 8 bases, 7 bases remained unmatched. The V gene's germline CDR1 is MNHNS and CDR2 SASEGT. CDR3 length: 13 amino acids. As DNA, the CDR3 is TGTGCCAGCAGCCGCTCTGACAGGGACACCATATATTTT. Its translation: CASSRSDRDTIYF.

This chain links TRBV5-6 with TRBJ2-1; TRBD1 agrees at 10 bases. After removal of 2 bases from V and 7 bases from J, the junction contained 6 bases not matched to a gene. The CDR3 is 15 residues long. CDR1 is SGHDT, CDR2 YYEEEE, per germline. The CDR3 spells CASSFGGQGLNEQFF. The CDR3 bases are TGTGCCAGCAGCTTTGGGGGACAGGGGCTGAATGAGCAGTTCTTC.

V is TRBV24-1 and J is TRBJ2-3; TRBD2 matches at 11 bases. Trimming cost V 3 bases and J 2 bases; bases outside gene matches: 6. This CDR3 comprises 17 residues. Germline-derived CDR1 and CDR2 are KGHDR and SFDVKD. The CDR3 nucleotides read TGTGCCACCAGTGATCCGAAGGGACTAGCGGCCACAGATACGCAGTATTTT. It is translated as CATSDPKGLAATDTQYF.

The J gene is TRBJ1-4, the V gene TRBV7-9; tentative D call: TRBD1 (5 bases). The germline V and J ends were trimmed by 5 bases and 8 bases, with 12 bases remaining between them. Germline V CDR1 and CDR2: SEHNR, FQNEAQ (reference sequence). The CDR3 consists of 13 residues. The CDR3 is CASSPLGVEKLFF. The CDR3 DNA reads TGTGCCAGCAGCCCCTTGGGGGTCGAAAAACTGTTTTTT.

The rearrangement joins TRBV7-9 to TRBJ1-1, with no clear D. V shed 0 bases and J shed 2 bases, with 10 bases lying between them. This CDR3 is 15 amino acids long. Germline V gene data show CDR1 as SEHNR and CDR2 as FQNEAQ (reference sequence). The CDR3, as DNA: TGTGCCAGCAGCTTAGCGGGTCCGGGTAACACTGAAGCTTTCTTT. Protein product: CASSLAGPGNTEAFF.

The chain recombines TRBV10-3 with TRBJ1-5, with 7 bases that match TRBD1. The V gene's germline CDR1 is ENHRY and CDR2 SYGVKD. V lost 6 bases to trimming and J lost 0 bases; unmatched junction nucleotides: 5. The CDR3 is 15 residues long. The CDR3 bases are TGTGCCATCAGCCCGTCAGGGGGTAGCAATCAGCCCCAGCATTTT. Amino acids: CAISPSGGSNQPQHF.